The clone carrying this TCR beta chain was seen repeatedly, ten times or more. Its antigen remains unknown. RNA transcripts yielded amplified TCR beta CDR3 regions. First-round RT-PCR targeting the TCR CDR3 was performed with the HTBI primer set. TCRdb re-analysed the multiplex PCR reads in MiXCR, keeping a single row per CDR3 protein. In the table there are around 300,000 distinct CDR3 sequences, roughly 22% of which are singletons. For ophthalmopathy patients, the Clinical Activity Score was at least 3 and the NOSPECS grade at least 4; duration was under 3 months. The entry originates in a study of T cells in Graves' hyperthyroidism and ophthalmopathy. Whole-study results and caveats: Median prediction lead before ophthalmopathy onset was 6 to 8 months with the model. Most thyroid-expanded clonotypes above 0.001 were also found in blood.

Germline values: CDR1 SGHVS, CDR2 FQNEAQ. The V end lost 7 bases, the J end lost 1 base, and 10 bases lay between the germline ends. This CDR3 region has 13 residues. V usage is TRBV7-8 and J usage is TRBJ1-1; D unresolved. The clonotype comes from a man aged 25-45 years with Graves' ophthalmopathy. The sequenced sample was blood. The CDR3 sequence: CASIVTGNTEAFF. CDR3 nucleotides: TGTGCCAGCATCGTCACGGGGAACACTGAAGCTTTCTTT.